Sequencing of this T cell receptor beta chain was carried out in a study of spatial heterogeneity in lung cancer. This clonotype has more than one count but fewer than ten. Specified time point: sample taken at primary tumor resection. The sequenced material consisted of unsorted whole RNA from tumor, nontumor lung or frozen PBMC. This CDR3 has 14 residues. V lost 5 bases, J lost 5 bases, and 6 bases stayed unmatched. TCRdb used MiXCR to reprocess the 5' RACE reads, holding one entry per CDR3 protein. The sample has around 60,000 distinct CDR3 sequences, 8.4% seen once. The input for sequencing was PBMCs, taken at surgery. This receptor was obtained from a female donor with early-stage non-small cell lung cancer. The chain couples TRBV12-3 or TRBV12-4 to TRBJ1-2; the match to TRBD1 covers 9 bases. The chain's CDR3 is CASSTQGAGYGYTF. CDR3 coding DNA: TGTGCCAGCAGTACACAGGGGGCTGGTTATGGCTACACCTTC.